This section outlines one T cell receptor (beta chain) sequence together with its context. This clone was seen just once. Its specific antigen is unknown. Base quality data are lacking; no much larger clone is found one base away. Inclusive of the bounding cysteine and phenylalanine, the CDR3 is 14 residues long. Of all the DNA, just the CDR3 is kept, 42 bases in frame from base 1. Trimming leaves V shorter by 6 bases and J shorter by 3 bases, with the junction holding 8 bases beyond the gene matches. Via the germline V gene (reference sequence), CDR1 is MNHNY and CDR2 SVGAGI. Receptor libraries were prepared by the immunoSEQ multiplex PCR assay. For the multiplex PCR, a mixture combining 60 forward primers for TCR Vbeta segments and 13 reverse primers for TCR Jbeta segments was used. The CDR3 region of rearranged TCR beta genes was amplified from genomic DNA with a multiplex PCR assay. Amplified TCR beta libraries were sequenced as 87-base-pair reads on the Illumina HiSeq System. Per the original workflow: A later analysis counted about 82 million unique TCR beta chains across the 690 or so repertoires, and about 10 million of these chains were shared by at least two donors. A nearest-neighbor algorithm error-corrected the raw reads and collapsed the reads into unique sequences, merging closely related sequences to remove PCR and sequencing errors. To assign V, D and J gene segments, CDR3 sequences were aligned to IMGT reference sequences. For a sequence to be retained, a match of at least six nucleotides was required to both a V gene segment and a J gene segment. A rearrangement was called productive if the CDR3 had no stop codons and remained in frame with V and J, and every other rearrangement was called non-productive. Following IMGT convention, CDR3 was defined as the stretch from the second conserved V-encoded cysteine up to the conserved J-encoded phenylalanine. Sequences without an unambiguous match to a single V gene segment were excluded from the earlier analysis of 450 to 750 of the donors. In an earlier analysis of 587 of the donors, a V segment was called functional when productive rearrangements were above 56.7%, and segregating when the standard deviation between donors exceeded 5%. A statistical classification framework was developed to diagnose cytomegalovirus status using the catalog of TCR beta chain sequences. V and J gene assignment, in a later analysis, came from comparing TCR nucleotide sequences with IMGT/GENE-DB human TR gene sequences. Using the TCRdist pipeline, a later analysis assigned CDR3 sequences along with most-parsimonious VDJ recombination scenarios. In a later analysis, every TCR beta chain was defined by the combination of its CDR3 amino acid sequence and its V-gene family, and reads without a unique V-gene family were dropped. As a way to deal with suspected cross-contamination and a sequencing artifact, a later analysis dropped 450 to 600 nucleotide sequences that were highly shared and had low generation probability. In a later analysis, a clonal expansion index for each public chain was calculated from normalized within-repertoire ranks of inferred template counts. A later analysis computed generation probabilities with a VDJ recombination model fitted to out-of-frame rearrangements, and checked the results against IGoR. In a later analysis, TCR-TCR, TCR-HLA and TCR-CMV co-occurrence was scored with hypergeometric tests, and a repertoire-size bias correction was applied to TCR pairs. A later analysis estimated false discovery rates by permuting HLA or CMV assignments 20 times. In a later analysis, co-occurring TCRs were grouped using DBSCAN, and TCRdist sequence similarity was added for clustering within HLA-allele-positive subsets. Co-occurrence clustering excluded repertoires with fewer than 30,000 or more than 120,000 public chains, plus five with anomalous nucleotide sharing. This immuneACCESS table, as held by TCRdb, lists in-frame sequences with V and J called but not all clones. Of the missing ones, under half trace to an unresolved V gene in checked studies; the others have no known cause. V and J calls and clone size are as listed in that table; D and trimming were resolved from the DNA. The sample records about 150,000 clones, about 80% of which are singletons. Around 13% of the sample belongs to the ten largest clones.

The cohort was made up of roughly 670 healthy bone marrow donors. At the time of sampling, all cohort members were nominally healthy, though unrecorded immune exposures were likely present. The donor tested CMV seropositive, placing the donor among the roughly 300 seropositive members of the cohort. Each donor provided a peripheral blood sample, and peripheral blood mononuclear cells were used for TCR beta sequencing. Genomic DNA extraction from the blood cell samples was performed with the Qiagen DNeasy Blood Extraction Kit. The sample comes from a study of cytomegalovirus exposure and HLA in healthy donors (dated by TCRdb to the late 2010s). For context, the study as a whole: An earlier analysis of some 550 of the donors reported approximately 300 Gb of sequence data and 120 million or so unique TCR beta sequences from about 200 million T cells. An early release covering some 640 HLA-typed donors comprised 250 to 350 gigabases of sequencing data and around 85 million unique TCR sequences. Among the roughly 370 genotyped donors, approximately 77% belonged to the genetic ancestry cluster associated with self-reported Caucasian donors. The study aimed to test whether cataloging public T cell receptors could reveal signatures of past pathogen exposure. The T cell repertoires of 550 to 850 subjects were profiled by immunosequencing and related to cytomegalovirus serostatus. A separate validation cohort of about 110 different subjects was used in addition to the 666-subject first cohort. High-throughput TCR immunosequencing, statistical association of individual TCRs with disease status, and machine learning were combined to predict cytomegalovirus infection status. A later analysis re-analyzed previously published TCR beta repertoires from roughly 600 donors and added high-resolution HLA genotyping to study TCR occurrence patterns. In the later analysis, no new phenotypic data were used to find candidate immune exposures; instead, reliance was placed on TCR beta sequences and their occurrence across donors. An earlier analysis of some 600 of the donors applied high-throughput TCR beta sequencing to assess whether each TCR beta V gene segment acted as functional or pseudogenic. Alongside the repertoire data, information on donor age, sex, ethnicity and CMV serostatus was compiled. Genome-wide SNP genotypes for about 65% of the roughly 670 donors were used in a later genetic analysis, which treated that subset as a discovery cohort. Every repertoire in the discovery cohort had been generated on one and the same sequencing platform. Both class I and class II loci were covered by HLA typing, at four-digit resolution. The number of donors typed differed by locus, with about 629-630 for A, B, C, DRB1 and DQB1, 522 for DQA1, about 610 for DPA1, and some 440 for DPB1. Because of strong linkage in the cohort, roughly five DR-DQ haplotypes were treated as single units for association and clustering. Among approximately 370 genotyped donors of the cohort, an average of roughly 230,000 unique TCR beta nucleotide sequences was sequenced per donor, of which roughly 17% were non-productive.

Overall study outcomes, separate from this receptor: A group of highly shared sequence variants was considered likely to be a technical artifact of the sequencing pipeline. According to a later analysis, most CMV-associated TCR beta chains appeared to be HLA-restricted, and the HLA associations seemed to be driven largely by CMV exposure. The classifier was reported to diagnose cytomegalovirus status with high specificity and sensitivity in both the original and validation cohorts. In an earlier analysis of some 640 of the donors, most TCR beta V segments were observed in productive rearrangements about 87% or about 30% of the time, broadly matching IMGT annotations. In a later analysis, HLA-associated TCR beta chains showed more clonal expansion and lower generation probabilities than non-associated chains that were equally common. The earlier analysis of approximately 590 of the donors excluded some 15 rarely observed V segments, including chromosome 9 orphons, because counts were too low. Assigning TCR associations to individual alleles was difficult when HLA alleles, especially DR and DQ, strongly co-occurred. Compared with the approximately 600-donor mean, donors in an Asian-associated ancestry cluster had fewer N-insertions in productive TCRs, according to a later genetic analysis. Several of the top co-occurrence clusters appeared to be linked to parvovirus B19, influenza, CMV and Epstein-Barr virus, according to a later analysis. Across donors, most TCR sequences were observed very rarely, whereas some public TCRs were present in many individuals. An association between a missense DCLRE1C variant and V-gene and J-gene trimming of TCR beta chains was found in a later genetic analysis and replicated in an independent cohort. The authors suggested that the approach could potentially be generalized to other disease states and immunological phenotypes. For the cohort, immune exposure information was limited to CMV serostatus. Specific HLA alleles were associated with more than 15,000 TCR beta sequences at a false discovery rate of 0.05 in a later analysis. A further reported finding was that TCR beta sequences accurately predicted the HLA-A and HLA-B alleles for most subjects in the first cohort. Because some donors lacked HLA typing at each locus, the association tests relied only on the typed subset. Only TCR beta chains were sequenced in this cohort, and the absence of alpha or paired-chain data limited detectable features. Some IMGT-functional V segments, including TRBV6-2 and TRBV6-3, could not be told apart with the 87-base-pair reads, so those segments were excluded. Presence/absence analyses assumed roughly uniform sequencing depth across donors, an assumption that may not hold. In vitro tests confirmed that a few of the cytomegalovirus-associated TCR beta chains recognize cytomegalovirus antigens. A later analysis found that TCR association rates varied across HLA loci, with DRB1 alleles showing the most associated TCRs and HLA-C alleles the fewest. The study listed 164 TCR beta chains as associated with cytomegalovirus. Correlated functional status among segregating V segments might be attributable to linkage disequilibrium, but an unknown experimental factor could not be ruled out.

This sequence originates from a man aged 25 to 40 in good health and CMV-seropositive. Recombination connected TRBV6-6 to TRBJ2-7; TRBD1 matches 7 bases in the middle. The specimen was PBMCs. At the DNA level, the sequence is TGTGCCAGCAGATTAGGGGGCCTAAACTACGAGCAGTACTTC. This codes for CASRLGGLNYEQYF.